This passage covers 7 T cell receptor beta chains from one sample sequenced in a study of T cells in localized non-small cell lung cancer. Assay used: immunoSEQ multiplex PCR; TCRdb lists only in-frame clones, some missing. The sample has 75,000 to 95,000 clones; around 81% are singletons. The specimen was PBMCs, collected before any cancer treatment. These receptor sequences come from a man aged 40 to 70 with stage II squamous cell lung carcinoma.

The genes are TRBV6-5 and TRBJ1-5, with D tentatively TRBD1 (5 bases). CDR1 MNHEY and CDR2 SVGAGI come from the germline V gene. The germline V and J ends were trimmed by 0 bases and 6 bases, with 12 bases remaining between them. This CDR3 contains 15 residues. Written as DNA, the CDR3 is TGTGCCAGCAGTTACTCTAAAGGGGTGAGTCAGCCCCAGCATTTT. It is translated as CASSYSKGVSQPQHF.

As for this clone: One junction end does not reproduce the germline sequence, and a read error may be involved. As DNA, the CDR3 is TGTGCTAGCAGCTTTAGCGGGGCGGGGGAGACCCAGTACTTC. This translates into CASSFSGAGETQYF. V gene TRBV7-7 combines with J gene TRBJ2-5, with 8 bases fitting TRBD2. The CDR3 is made up of 14 amino acids. CDR1 is SSHAT and CDR2 is FNYEAQ in the germline V gene (reference sequence).

V usage is TRBV6-5 and J usage is TRBJ2-1; 13 bases map to TRBD2. CDR3 length equals 16 residues. Germline values: CDR1 MNHEY, CDR2 SVGAGI. The V and J ends lost 2 bases and 4 bases, in that order; junction bases with no gene match: 2. The CDR3 loop is CASSYRLAGGYNEQFF. In nucleotides, the CDR3 is TGTGCCAGCAGTTACAGACTAGCGGGGGGATACAATGAGCAGTTCTTC.

Sample share makes this clone medium-sized. In nucleotides, the CDR3 is TGTGCCAGCAGCTTGGGTGGGGCTTATAATTCACCCCTCCACTTT. Its translation is CASSLGGAYNSPLHF. V gene TRBV5-8 combines with J gene TRBJ1-6, with a possible D match to TRBD1 (5 bases). The germline V gene has CDR1 SGHTS and CDR2 YDEGEE. Trimming left V 0 bases short and J 4 bases short, with 8 bases between. The CDR3 loop spans 15 amino acids.

This rearrangement joins TRBV27 to TRBJ1-1, with TRBD1 matching over 10 bases. V was clipped by 5 bases and J by 4 bases; unmatched bases: 7. Germline V lookup: CDR1 MNHEY, CDR2 SMNVEV (reference sequence). The CDR3 covers 15 residues. In DNA, the CDR3 is TGTGCCAGCAGTCCACGACAGGGGGCAGGCACTGAAGCTTTCTTT. The encoded protein is CASSPRQGAGTEAFF.

The CDR3 region has the DNA TGTGCCAGCAGCCTAAACAGGGTCGGAGAGCAGTACTTC. The encoded protein is CASSLNRVGEQYF. The chain has TRBV27 and TRBJ2-7, with D possibly being TRBD1 (6 bases). The V and J ends lost 6 bases and 7 bases respectively, with 16 bases between them. CDR1 and CDR2 (germline): MNHEY, SMNVEV (reference sequence). CDR3 length: 13 amino acids.

The V and J genes are TRBV7-9 and TRBJ2-3; D not certain. V gave up 4 bases and J gave up 2 bases, with 7 bases separating them. CDR1 is SEHNR and CDR2 is FQNEAQ in the germline V gene (reference sequence). CDR3 length equals 13 residues. The CDR3 DNA reads as TGTGCCAGCAGCTCCAGTTCCACAGATACGCAGTATTTT. Translating gives CASSSSSTDTQYF. The full variable domain, its missing parts supplied by reference TRBV7-9 and TRBJ2-3, is DTGVSQNPRHKITKRGQNVTFRCDPISEHNRLYWYRQTLGQGPEFLTYFQNEAQLEKSRLLSDRFSAERPKGSFSTLEIQRTEQGDSAMYLCASSSSSTDTQYFGPGTRLTVL.